One and the same sample provided the 14 T cell receptor beta chains below, sequenced in a study of shared T cell receptors in the human thymus. Sequencing was performed with immunoSEQ multiplex PCR; in TCRdb, only in-frame clones are kept and a portion is missing. This sample yields about 660,000 clones, of which around 87% are seen a single time; roughly 0.0086% belongs to the top ten. These data also formed part of another study, on human thymus T cells.

What was sequenced was thymocytes. Receptors originate from a boy less than two years old with a congenital heart defect.

This chain uses TRBV4-2 with TRBJ1-5; possible D gene TRBD1, 6 bases. Germline V lookup: CDR1 LGHNA, CDR2 YNFKEQ. V lost 2 bases to trimming and J lost 4 bases, with 9 bases between them. The CDR3 length is 14 residues. The CDR3 loop is CASSQRQVNQPQHF. The CDR3 DNA sequence: TGTGCCAGCAGCCAACGACAGGTAAATCAGCCCCAGCATTTT.

CDR3 in amino acids: CASSSDRGRPDTQYF. DNA of the CDR3: TGTGCCAGCAGTTCCGACAGGGGGCGCCCAGATACGCAGTATTTT. This chain connects TRBV5-4 to TRBJ2-3; 10 bases map to TRBD1. V trimming: 5 bases; J trimming: 4 bases; junction bases outside the gene matches: 7. The CDR3 has 15 residues. CDR1 is SGHNT, CDR2 YYREEE, per germline (reference sequence).

The chain links TRBV10-3 to TRBJ2-1, with 10 bases that match TRBD2. The germline V gene has CDR1 ENHRY and CDR2 SYGVKD. CDR3 length equals 16 residues. The V segment lost 6 bases and the J segment 3 bases; nucleotides outside the gene matches: 8. The CDR3 DNA is TGTGCCATCAGGGCTAGCGGGAGACCGCTCTACAATGAGCAGTTCTTC. Protein sequence: CAIRASGRPLYNEQFF.

V usage is TRBV5-1 and J usage is TRBJ1-1; possibly TRBD1 for D (5 bases). V was pared by 2 bases and J by 5 bases, with 22 bases between. From germline, CDR1 is SGHRS and CDR2 YFSETQ. The length of the CDR3 is 17 residues. CDR3 in amino acids: CASSFLKGKGKKTEAFF. The CDR3 DNA follows: TGCGCCAGCAGCTTCTTGAAGGGGAAGGGGAAAAAAACTGAAGCTTTCTTT.

The rearrangement links TRBV7-9 to TRBJ2-1; D remains ambiguous. Germline CDR1 is SEHNR and CDR2 is FQNEAQ (reference sequence). Trimming shortened V by 0 bases and J by 14 bases, and 8 bases separated the two germline ends. The CDR3 loop spans 11 amino acids. The CDR3 DNA reads TGTGCCAGCAGCTTAGCTTCCCGGGAGTTCTTC. Encoded protein: CASSLASREFF.

The chain couples TRBV2 to TRBJ1-2; D uncertain. This CDR3 is 13 amino acids long. Per germline, CDR1 SNHLY and CDR2 FYNNEI. Deletions cut 4 bases from V and 4 bases from J, with 10 bases between. The CDR3 sequence: CASSGVRLYGYTF. CDR3 in DNA: TGTGCCAGCAGTGGGGTCAGGCTCTATGGCTACACCTTC.

This rearrangement joins TRBV28 to TRBJ1-2, with D hard to call. V was shortened by 5 bases and J by 4 bases, with 8 bases between the two germline ends. There are 12 residues in the CDR3. Germline lookup yields CDR1 MDHEN and CDR2 SYDVKM. CDR3 residues: CASSRRSYGYTF. CDR3 DNA sequence: TGTGCCAGCAGTCGGAGGAGCTATGGCTACACCTTC.

The rearrangement uses TRBV28 and TRBJ2-3, with D maybe TRBD2 (6 bases). This CDR3 has 18 amino acids. Per germline, CDR1 MDHEN and CDR2 SYDVKM. Trimming shortened V by 0 bases and J by 0 bases, and 16 bases separated the two germline ends. CDR3 amino acids: CASSLCEGAGSSTDTQYF. CDR3 nucleotide sequence: TGTGCCAGCAGTTTATGCGAAGGAGCGGGCTCTAGCACAGATACGCAGTATTTT.

The V gene is TRBV5-8, the J gene TRBJ1-5; D is ambiguous. Trimming took off 2 bases at V and 0 bases at J, with 6 bases between the two ends. Germline V lookup: CDR1 SGHTS, CDR2 YDEGEE. This CDR3 is 14 amino acids long. The CDR3 loop reads CASSFGDSNQPQHF. The CDR3 nucleotides are TGTGCCAGCAGCTTCGGAGATAGCAATCAGCCCCAGCATTTT.

The V gene is TRBV10-3, the J gene TRBJ2-1, with 11 positions matching TRBD2. The germline V gene has CDR1 ENHRY and CDR2 SYGVKD. The length of the CDR3 is 18 residues. V shed 2 bases, J shed 0 bases, and the junction held 6 bases outside the gene matches. The CDR3 nucleotides are TGTGCCATCAGTGAGCCGGAAACTAGCGGGAGCTCCTACAATGAGCAGTTCTTC. This gives the protein CAISEPETSGSSYNEQFF.

This clone has a single count. The chain is built from TRBV7-9 and TRBJ1-2; the D gene is possibly TRBD1 (6 bases). Trimming cost V 2 bases and J 2 bases, with 9 bases left between them. CDR3 length: 14 residues. Germline loops: CDR1 SEHNR, CDR2 FQNEAQ (reference sequence). CDR3 sequence: CASSLLDRNYGYTF. CDR3 nucleotide sequence: TGTGCCAGCAGCTTACTGGACAGAAACTATGGCTACACCTTC.

Comment on this clone: At one boundary the junction diverges from the germline segment, which might be a read error. The chain combines TRBV27 with TRBJ2-1, with 9 bases fitting TRBD1. The germline V gene encodes CDR1 MNHEY and CDR2 SMNVEV (reference sequence). This CDR3 contains 16 residues. DNA for the CDR3: TGTGCCAGCAGCAATGGACGGGACAGGGTGTACATTGAGCAGTTCTTC. This encodes CASSNGRDRVYIEQFF.

V is TRBV29-1 and J is TRBJ1-2; a possible D gene is TRBD1 (5 bases). V shed 3 bases and J shed 0 bases, with 8 bases lying between them. The CDR3 spans 13 residues. CDR1 and CDR2 from the germline V gene are SQVTM and ANQGSEA. For the CDR3, the DNA is TGCAGCGTTGACGACAGCGCTAACTATGGCTACACCTTC. The encoded protein is CSVDDSANYGYTF.

Only one count was recorded for this clone. V gene TRBV12-5 combines with J gene TRBJ2-3, with TRBD2 matching 7 bases. CDR1 and CDR2 (germline): LGHNT, FRNRAP. CDR3 length: 14 amino acids. V shed 8 bases and J 0 bases; nucleotides not matched to a gene: 5. The DNA of the CDR3 is TGTGCTAGTACCCGACTAGCAAGCACAGATACGCAGTATTTT. Its translation is CASTRLASTDTQYF.